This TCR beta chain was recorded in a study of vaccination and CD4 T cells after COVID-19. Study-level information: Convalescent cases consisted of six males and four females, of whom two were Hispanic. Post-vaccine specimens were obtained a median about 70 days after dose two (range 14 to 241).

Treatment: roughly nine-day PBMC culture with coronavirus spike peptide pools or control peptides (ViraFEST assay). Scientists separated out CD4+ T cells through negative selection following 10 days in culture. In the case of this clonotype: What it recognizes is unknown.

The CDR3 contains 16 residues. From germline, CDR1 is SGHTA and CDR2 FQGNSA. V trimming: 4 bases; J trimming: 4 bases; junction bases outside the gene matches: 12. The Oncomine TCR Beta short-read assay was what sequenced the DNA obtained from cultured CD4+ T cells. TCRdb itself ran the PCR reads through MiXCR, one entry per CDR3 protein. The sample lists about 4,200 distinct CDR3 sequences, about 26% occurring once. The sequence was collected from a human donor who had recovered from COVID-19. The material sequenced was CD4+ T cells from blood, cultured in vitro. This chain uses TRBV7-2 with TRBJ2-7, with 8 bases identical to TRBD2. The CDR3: CASSSGGAASGYEQYF. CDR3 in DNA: TGTGCCAGCAGCTCAGGCGGGGCGGCTAGCGGGTACGAGCAGTACTTC.